One T cell receptor (beta chain) is described in this entry. Germline lookup yields CDR1 MNHEY and CDR2 SVGAGI. V lost 2 bases and J lost 5; bases outside the gene matches: 7. There are 16 residues in the CDR3. Per the study methods: Cell counts per sample came from amplifying reference gene primers. Profiling relied on immunoSEQ multiplex PCR, and the TCRdb table lists in-frame clones only, not all of them. That table supplies the V and J calls and clone size; D and trimming were determined from the DNA. The sample records tens of thousands of clones, about 79% being singletons. The data are from a study of blood T cell repertoires in COVID-19.

This receptor was taken from a woman aged 55-69 years with acute or convalescent COVID-19. The rearrangement uses TRBV6-5 and TRBJ2-5, with 11 nucleotides matching TRBD2. The sequenced material came from peripheral blood. Written as DNA, the CDR3 is TGTGCCAGCAGTTACGGGCCTAGCGGGGGGAGGGAGACCCAGTACTTC. The encoded protein is CASSYGPSGGRETQYF.